These T cell receptor beta chains were read from a single sample in a study of cytomegalovirus exposure and HLA in healthy donors. Here immunoSEQ multiplex PCR was the method, and the copy in TCRdb shows in-frame clones only, minus some. Of 110,000 or so clones listed, about 84% are singletons. Sequencing was performed on PBMCs. These receptors came from a man aged 18 to 30 in good health and CMV-seronegative. The conserved cysteine and the conserved F or W are not part of the CDR3 here.

CDR3 protein	V gene	J gene
SAAGLTDTGELF	TRBV29-1	TRBJ2-2
ASSSYGGRDEQY	TRBV5-5	TRBJ2-7
ASSSLTGDGYT	TRBV5-1	TRBJ1-2
ASSVWREGSDEQF	TRBV9	TRBJ2-1
ASSVERDAQSNTIY	TRBV9	TRBJ1-3
ASSVFTSGENEQF	TRBV9	TRBJ2-1
ASSKYRGLNYGYT	TRBV21-1	TRBJ1-2
ATKDRGMGYT	TRBV5-6	TRBJ1-2
ASSFDRATNEKLF	TRBV5-1	TRBJ1-4
ASSALYYTDTQY	TRBV6-1	TRBJ2-3
ASSTYQGDYGYT	TRBV7-2	TRBJ1-2
ASSQTDVAYEQY	TRBV19	TRBJ2-7
ATSRGGIAESSYNEQF	TRBV15	TRBJ2-1
ASSSASGVTNTGELF	TRBV9	TRBJ2-2
ASSSNPPGRDEKLF	TRBV2	TRBJ1-4
AWSPDGDNEQF	TRBV30	TRBJ2-1
ASSYSGTSGEETQY	TRBV6-5	TRBJ2-5
ASSWTGINEQF	TRBV5-8	TRBJ2-1
ASSYLPGTGNTIY	TRBV6-5	TRBJ1-3
ASSFGSTGAVSNQPQH	TRBV27	TRBJ1-5
ASSADSGNQPQH	TRBV9	TRBJ1-5
ASSQTATNEKLF	TRBV6-6	TRBJ1-4
ASSQRIGGSYEQY	TRBV7-6	TRBJ2-7
ASSYPGRDYGYT	TRBV6-5	TRBJ1-2
ASSIMTGQDYEQY	TRBV19	TRBJ2-7